This is a list of T cell receptor beta chains from one sample in a study of shared clonotypes between healthy human individuals. Sequenced by immunoSEQ multiplex PCR; TCRdb stores in-frame clones only, minus some. The repertoire holds some 2,500,000 clones, with approximately 93% as singletons. Sequencing was done on a sample of naive CD4+ T cells from PBMCs. The source of these receptors is a man aged 18 to 30 in good health. Some clones in this sample may be carry-over from other donors' samples. CDR3s include the opening cysteine and the closing phenylalanine or tryptophan. D genes are given only for firm matches. Clone size, where shown, is once, few, many, or a class for clones that have expanded.

v_call	d_call	j_call	clone_size	cdr3_aa	cdr3_nt
TRBV4-2	NA	TRBJ2-7	NA	CASSQDWGSWGVEQYF	TGTGCCAGCAGCCAAGATTGGGGCAGCTGGGGGGTGGAGCAGTACTTC
TRBV9	NA	TRBJ2-3	once	CASSVQTGTDTQYF	TGTGCCAGCAGCGTCCAGACGGGGACAGATACGCAGTATTTT
TRBV7-2	NA	TRBJ2-4	few	CASSLQGQNIQYF	TGTGCCAGCAGCTTACAGGGCCAAAACATTCAGTACTTC
TRBV7-9	TRBD1	TRBJ1-2	NA	CASSSGGWGYTF	TGTGCCAGCAGCTCAGGGGGATGGGGCTACACCTTC
TRBV28	NA	TRBJ2-7	NA	CASLGVNYEQYF	TGTGCCAGCCTGGGGGTTAACTACGAGCAGTACTTC
TRBV2	TRBD1	TRBJ2-7	NA	CASSSGQGGSYEQYF	TGTGCCAGCAGCTCCGGACAGGGGGGCTCCTACGAGCAGTACTTC
TRBV27	NA	TRBJ1-1	NA	CASRKQGRGTEAFF	TGTGCCAGCAGAAAACAGGGTCGGGGCACTGAAGCTTTCTTT
TRBV7-9	NA	TRBJ2-7	NA	CASSLESAYEQYF	TGTGCCAGCAGCTTAGAGTCGGCCTACGAGCAGTACTTC
TRBV18	TRBD2	TRBJ2-3	NA	CASSPHSPTSGVTDTQYF	TGTGCCAGCTCACCTCACTCCCCTACTAGCGGGGTCACAGATACGCAGTATTTT
TRBV30	NA	TRBJ1-1	NA	CAWDRKNTEAFF	TGTGCCTGGGACAGAAAGAACACTGAAGCTTTCTTT
TRBV5-1	NA	TRBJ2-5	NA	CASSSGDGGTQYF	TGCGCCAGCAGCTCCGGAGACGGAGGGACCCAGTACTTC
TRBV11-2	TRBD2	TRBJ2-1	NA	CASSSSTSGVSEQFF	TGTGCCAGCAGCTCCTCGACTAGCGGAGTATCCGAGCAGTTCTTC
TRBV27	NA	TRBJ1-5	NA	CATLMRQSTQHF	TGTGCCACCCTAATGAGGCAGTCGACCCAGCATTTT
TRBV5-1	NA	TRBJ2-1	NA	CASSLGSSDFSYNEQFF	TGCGCCAGCAGCTTGGGGTCTAGCGACTTCTCCTACAATGAGCAGTTCTTC
TRBV9	TRBD1	TRBJ1-2	NA	CASSVGTGVYGYTF	TGTGCCAGCAGCGTCGGGACAGGGGTCTATGGCTACACCTTC
TRBV7-9	NA	TRBJ2-5	NA	CASSSRAGGRQQETQYF	TGTGCCAGCAGCTCTAGAGCCGGCGGGCGGCAGCAAGAGACCCAGTACTTC
TRBV5-1	NA	TRBJ2-1	NA	CASSLATGTLGEQFF	TGCGCCAGCAGCTTGGCCACCGGGACCCTGGGGGAGCAGTTCTTC